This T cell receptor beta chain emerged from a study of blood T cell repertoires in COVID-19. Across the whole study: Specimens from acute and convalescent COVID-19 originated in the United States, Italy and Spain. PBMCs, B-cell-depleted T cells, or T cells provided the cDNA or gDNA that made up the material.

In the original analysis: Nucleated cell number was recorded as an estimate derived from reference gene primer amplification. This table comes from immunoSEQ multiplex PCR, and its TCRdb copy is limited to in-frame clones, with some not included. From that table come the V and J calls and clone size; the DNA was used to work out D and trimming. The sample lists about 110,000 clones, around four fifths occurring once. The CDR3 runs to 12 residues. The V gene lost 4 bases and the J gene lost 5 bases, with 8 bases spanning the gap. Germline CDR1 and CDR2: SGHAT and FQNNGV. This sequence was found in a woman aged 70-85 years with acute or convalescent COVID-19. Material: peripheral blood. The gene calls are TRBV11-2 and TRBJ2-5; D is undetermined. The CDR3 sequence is CASSSSGETQYF. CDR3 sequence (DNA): TGTGCCAGCAGCTCCTCGGGTGAGACCCAGTACTTC. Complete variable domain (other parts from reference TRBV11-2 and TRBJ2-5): EAGVAQSPRYKIIEKRQSVAFWCNPISGHATLYWYQQILGQGPKLLIQFQNNGVVDDSQLPKDRFSAERLKGVDSTLKIQPAKLEDSAVYLCASSSSGETQYFGPGTRLLVL.